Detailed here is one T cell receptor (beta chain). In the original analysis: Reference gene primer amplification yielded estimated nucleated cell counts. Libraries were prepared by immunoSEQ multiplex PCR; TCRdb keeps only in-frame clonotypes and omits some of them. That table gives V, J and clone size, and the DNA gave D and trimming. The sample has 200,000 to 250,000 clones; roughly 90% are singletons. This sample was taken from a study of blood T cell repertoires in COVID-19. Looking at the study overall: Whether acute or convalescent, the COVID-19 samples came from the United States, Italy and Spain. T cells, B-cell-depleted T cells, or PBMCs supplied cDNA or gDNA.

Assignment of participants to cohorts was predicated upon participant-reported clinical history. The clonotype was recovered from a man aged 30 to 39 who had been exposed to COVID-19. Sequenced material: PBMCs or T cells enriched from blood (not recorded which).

CDR3 nucleotides: TGTGCCACAGGACGGGGTGAAAAACTGTTTTTT. Residues: CATGRGEKLFF. The rearrangement uses TRBV27 and TRBJ1-4, with no clear D. Germline CDR1 reads MNHEY; CDR2 reads SMNVEV (reference sequence). The CDR3 is 11 amino acids. Trimming shortened V by 10 bases and J by 7 bases, and 10 bases separated the two germline ends.